The 2 T cell receptor beta chains below all came from one sample that was sequenced in a study of T cell repertoires in cytomegalovirus infection. TCRdb called the reads again in MiXCR, with one record for every CDR3 protein. The data contain about 490,000 distinct CDR3 sequences, about 26% of them singletons. Sequencing used PBMCs. The source of these receptors is a human donor in good health (CMV status not recorded). Some clones in this sample may be carry-over from other donors' samples.

About this clonotype: It is likely a read error, because the conserved phenylalanine at the end of the CDR3 is missing. The chain uses TRBV4-3 and TRBJ2-5; tentative D call: TRBD2 (5 bases). CDR1 and CDR2 (germline): LGHNA, YSLEER. CDR3 length: 15 amino acids. V lost 1 base to trimming and J lost 0 bases, with 9 bases between them. DNA for the CDR3: TGCGCCAGCAGCCAAGGGACCGGGGACCAAGAGACCCAGTACTAC. Translating gives CASSQGTGDQETQYY.

Remarks on this clonotype: One end of the junction fails to match germline, which may point to a read error. This chain links TRBV11-2 with TRBJ2-1; D gene uncertain. Germline lookup yields CDR1 SGHAT and CDR2 FQNNGV. The CDR3 is 15 residues long. In DNA form, the CDR3 reads TGTGCCAGCAGCAATGGACGCCTCTCCCACAATGAGCAGTTCTTC. As protein: CASSNGRLSHNEQFF. The full variable domain, its missing parts supplied by reference TRBV11-2 and TRBJ2-1, is EAGVAQSPRYKIIEKRQSVAFWCNPISGHATLYWYQQILGQGPKLLIQFQNNGVVDDSQLPKDRFSAERLKGVDSTLKIQPAKLEDSAVYLCASSNGRLSHNEQFFGPGTRLTVL.